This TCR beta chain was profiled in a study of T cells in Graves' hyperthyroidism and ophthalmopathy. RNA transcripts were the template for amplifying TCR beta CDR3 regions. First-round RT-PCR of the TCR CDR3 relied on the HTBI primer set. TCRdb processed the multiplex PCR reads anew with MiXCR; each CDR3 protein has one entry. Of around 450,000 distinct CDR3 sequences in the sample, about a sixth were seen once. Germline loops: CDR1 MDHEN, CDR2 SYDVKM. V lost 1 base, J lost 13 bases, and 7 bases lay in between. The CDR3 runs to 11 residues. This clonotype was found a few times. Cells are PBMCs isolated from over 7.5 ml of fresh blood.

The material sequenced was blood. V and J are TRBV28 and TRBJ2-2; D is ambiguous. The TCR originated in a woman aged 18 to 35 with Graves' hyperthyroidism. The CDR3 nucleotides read TGTGCCAGCAGTTTATTTGACCGGCTGTTTTTT. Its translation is CASSLFDRLFF.